A single sample is the source of the 14 T cell receptor beta chains below, sequenced in a study of T-cell reconstitution after alpha-beta-depleted transplantation in children. Preparation of the TCRbeta library used unique molecular identifiers. Using its own MiXCR run on the PCR reads, TCRdb lists one record per CDR3 protein. This table holds roughly 490,000 distinct CDR3 sequences, 9.5% to 12% found once. This material consisted of PBMCs, mostly from graft donor cells, taken 180 days after TCRalphabeta/CD19-depleted stem cell transplant. The receptors derive from a female patient aged 2-15 years who had a stem cell transplant for aplastic anemia, so the T cells may come from the graft donor.

This clonotype was seen only a few times. This chain connects TRBV7-9 to TRBJ2-5; 7 bases are shared with TRBD2. Germline V lookup: CDR1 SEHNR, CDR2 FQNEAQ (reference sequence). The CDR3 is made up of 14 amino acids. V was pared by 8 bases and J by 2 bases, with 8 bases of the junction left unmatched. CDR3 amino acids: CASRGVYSQETQYF. DNA for the CDR3: TGTGCCAGCCGGGGGGTCTATTCGCAAGAGACCCAGTACTTC.

This clonotype was counted only a few times. CDR3 DNA: TGTGCCAGCAGCTCGACGCGGCGGGAACGAGAGACCCAGTACTTC. This codes for CASSSTRRERETQYF. The gene calls are TRBV7-9 and TRBJ2-5, with D perhaps matching TRBD2 (6 bases). CDR3 length: 15 amino acids. CDR1 is SEHNR and CDR2 is FQNEAQ in the germline V gene (reference sequence). Trimming left V 4 bases short and J 4 bases short, with 16 bases between.

The rearrangement links TRBV7-9 to TRBJ1-1; D uncertain. Trimming shortened V by 7 bases and J by 5 bases, and 11 bases separated the two germline ends. Germline CDR1 reads SEHNR; CDR2 reads FQNEAQ (reference sequence). CDR3 length: 12 amino acids. The DNA for the CDR3 is TGTGCCAGCACCGGACCGGGGACTGAAGCTTTCTTT. It translates to CASTGPGTEAFF. The full variable domain, with the rest looked up from reference TRBV7-9 and TRBJ1-1, is DTGVSQNPRHKITKRGQNVTFRCDPISEHNRLYWYRQTLGQGPEFLTYFQNEAQLEKSRLLSDRFSAERPKGSFSTLEIQRTEQGDSAMYLCASTGPGTEAFFGQGTRLTVV.

This sequence joins TRBV12-3 or TRBV12-4 and TRBJ1-3; weak D call: TRBD1 (6 bases). V dropped 3 bases and J dropped 0 bases, with 12 bases sitting between them. The length of the CDR3 is 16 residues. The CDR3 region is CASSFSQGYSGNTIYF. As DNA, the CDR3 is TGTGCCAGCAGTTTCTCACAGGGTTACTCTGGAAACACCATATATTTT.

This clonotype was found once. The chain employs TRBV12-5 and TRBJ2-1; TRBD2 might be the D (6 bases). Germline assignment: CDR1 LGHNT and CDR2 FRNRAP. V lost 0 bases, J lost 2 bases, and 17 bases lay in between. This CDR3 is built from 18 residues. This CDR3 reads CASGLVRGGNLTYNEQFF. The CDR3 nucleotides read TGTGCTAGTGGTTTGGTACGGGGCGGGAACCTTACCTACAATGAGCAGTTCTTC.

V usage is TRBV30 and J usage is TRBJ2-7, with TRBD2 as a possible D gene (5 bases). Trimming took off 0 bases at V and 2 bases at J, with 11 bases between the two ends. In germline, CDR1 is GTSNPN, CDR2 SVGIG (reference sequence). The CDR3 sequence is 14 residues long. For the CDR3, the DNA is TGTGCCTGGAGTGTAGGATCCGGGGCCTACGAGCAGTACGTC. Protein: CAWSVGSGAYEQYV.

Many counts were recorded for this clonotype. The V call is TRBV12-3 or TRBV12-4, the J call TRBJ2-6; the match to TRBD1 covers 7 bases. The junction had 10 bases not matched to a gene; V was cut back by 5 bases and J by 0 bases. CDR3 length: 18 residues. The CDR3 DNA reads as TGTGCCAGCAGTCCTGGTTTAGGGGGCCTCTCTGGGGCCAACGTCCTGACTTTC. Translating gives CASSPGLGGLSGANVLTF.

This clonotype was observed a few times. This chain links TRBV20-1 with TRBJ2-5; TRBD2 agrees at 7 bases. With V trimmed by 6 bases and J by 4 bases, 14 bases remained unmatched. The germline V gene has CDR1 DFQATT and CDR2 SNEGSKA (reference sequence). The CDR3 length is 15 residues. The CDR3 protein is CSAQRGAGVAETQYF. The DNA of the CDR3 is TGCAGTGCCCAGCGGGGTGCGGGAGTGGCAGAGACCCAGTACTTC.

The V call is TRBV2, the J call TRBJ2-1, with 11 bases lining up with TRBD2. V shed 3 bases and J 0 bases; nucleotides not matched to a gene: 13. The germline V gene encodes CDR1 SNHLY and CDR2 FYNNEI. The CDR3 extends over 20 amino acids. The CDR3: CASSDPFLAGGPYSYNEQFF. For the CDR3, the DNA is TGTGCCAGCAGTGATCCCTTCTTAGCGGGAGGGCCCTACTCCTACAATGAGCAGTTCTTC.

This clonotype was observed a handful of times. A read error may account for a junction end that differs from germline. The CDR3 reads CASSFRSSNEQFF. DNA for the CDR3: TGTGCCAGCAGTTTTCGGTCCTCCAATGAGCAGTTCTTC. The chain couples TRBV12-3 or TRBV12-4 to TRBJ2-1; no clear D gene. The CDR3 spans 13 residues.

The chain has TRBV28 and TRBJ2-5; D might be TRBD1 or TRBD2, each matching 5 bases. V gave up 5 bases and J gave up 4 bases, with 8 bases separating them. The germline CDR1 and CDR2 sequences are MDHEN and SYDVKM. The CDR3 is 12 amino acids. The CDR3 loop reads CASSQGVETQYF. As DNA, the CDR3 is TGTGCCAGCAGTCAGGGAGTAGAGACCCAGTACTTC. Variable domain in full (rest from reference TRBV28 and TRBJ2-5): DVKVTQSSRYLVKRTGEKVFLECVQDMDHENMFWYRQDPGLGLRLIYFSYDVKMKEKGDIPEGYSVSREKKERFSLILESASTNQTSMYLCASSQGVETQYFGPGTRLLVL.

A few counts support this clonotype. J is TRBJ2-2 and V is TRBV7-2; 9 bases are shared with TRBD2. Germline assignment: CDR1 SGHTA and CDR2 FQGNSA. The CDR3 is 15 residues long. Unmatched junction bases numbered 3, after V lost 4 bases and J lost 3 bases. CDR3 in amino acids: CASSWRLADTGELFF. For the CDR3, the DNA is TGTGCCAGCAGCTGGAGACTAGCGGACACCGGGGAGCTGTTTTTT. Together with reference TRBV7-2 and TRBJ2-2, the CDR3 gives the full variable domain: GAGVSQSPSNKVTEKGKDVELRCDPISGHTALYWYRQSLGQGLEFLIYFQGNSAPDKSGLPSDRFSAERTGGSVSTLTIQRTQQEDSAVYLCASSWRLADTGELFFGEGSRLTVL.

The V call is TRBV10-3, the J call TRBJ2-7; the D is unclear. CDR3 length: 15 amino acids. Per the germline V gene, CDR1 is ENHRY and CDR2 is SYGVKD. Trimming pared 0 bases from V and 2 bases from J, leaving 11 bases between. The CDR3 DNA is TGTGCCATCAGTGAGTCGACTCGCGGACCCTACGAGCAGTACTTC. Protein sequence: CAISESTRGPYEQYF.

This clonotype was detected only a few times. V usage is TRBV24-1 and J usage is TRBJ2-1; the D is unclear. The V gene lost 2 bases and the J gene lost 6 bases, with 22 bases spanning the gap. CDR3 length: 18 amino acids. The germline V gene has CDR1 KGHDR and CDR2 SFDVKD. CDR3 DNA: TGTGCCACCAGTGATTCGCCAGCCTGGGGTTTAACCCGCAATGAGCAGTTCTTC. This codes for CATSDSPAWGLTRNEQFF.